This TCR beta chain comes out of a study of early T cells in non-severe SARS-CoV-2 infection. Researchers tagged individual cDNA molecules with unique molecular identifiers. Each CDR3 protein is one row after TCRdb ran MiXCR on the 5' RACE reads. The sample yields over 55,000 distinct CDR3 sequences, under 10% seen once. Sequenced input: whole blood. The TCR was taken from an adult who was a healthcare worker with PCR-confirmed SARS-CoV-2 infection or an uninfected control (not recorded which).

CDR3 sequence (DNA): TGTGCCAGCACTCCCGGACTAGCGCAGAAAGATACGCAGTATTTT. This gives the protein CASTPGLAQKDTQYF. This chain links TRBV7-2 with TRBJ2-3, with 9 bases that match TRBD2. With V trimmed by 7 bases and J by 5 bases, 10 bases remained unmatched. The CDR3 consists of 15 residues. CDR1 SGHTA and CDR2 FQGNSA come from the germline V gene.